This T cell receptor beta chain was retrieved from a study of graft-versus-host responses after intestinal transplantation. Whole-study context: Each recipient received a multivisceral, liver-intestinal, or isolated intestinal graft. Tacrolimus plus steroids were given to all recipients for roughly 3 years, preceded by anti-thymocyte globulin induction.

As for this clone: Antigen unknown.

Germline V lookup: CDR1 GTSNPN, CDR2 SVGIG (reference sequence). The CDR3 covers 13 residues. Trimming pared 7 bases from V and 7 bases from J, leaving 20 bases between. Study-wide points: In patients with graft-donor T cell macrochimerism, allograft graft-versus-host to host-versus-graft clonal ratios were high.

Libraries were prepared by immunoSEQ multiplex PCR; TCRdb keeps only in-frame clonotypes and omits some of them. Of about 25,000 clones in the sample, approximately 93% were seen once. The source is a human patient who received an intestinal transplant, so some T cells may come from the graft donor. The chain is built from TRBV30 and TRBJ2-7; D assignment may be TRBD1 or TRBD2 (5 bases each). This specimen consisted of PBMCs, obtained 156 days after intestinal transplant. The CDR3 here is CAYSWDLSREQYF. The CDR3 nucleotides read TGTGCCTATTCCTGGGACCTCAGCAGGGAGCAGTACTTC.